The clone carrying this T cell receptor (beta chain) was detected a few times. Its specificity is not known. These data belong to a study of tumor-infiltrating lymphocytes in localized non-small cell lung cancer. Study in general: Tumor tissue and non-adjacent uninvolved lung came from each patient. The study's findings and limits: No T-cell fraction difference was seen between IM1 and IM2 tumors. Only some patients had TCR sequencing, depending on available tissue. Higher tumor T cell infiltration than in uninvolved lung was supported by TCRbeta sequencing.

Profiling relied on immunoSEQ multiplex PCR, and the TCRdb table lists in-frame clones only, not all of them. The sample holds around 15,000 clones, approximately 49% seen once. The V gene's germline CDR1 is MNHEY and CDR2 SMNVEV (reference sequence). V gave up 5 bases and J gave up 8 bases; unmatched junction bases: 5. The CDR3 spans 15 residues. Input material: lung tumor tissue. This TCR derives from a human donor with non-small cell lung cancer. This sequence joins TRBV27 and TRBJ1-6, with 11 nucleotides matching TRBD1. The CDR3 region has the DNA TGTGCCAGCAGTCCATCGGACAGGGGGCATTCACCCCTCCACTTT. Translated, it gives CASSPSDRGHSPLHF.